The 2 T cell receptor beta chains below come from one sample, sequenced in a study of CD8+ T cells in alopecia areata. cDNA serving as the sequencing template came from extracted, reverse transcribed RNA. Some clones are missing from TCRdb's copy, which holds only in-frame ones; the method was immunoSEQ multiplex PCR. The sample has some 170,000 clones; roughly 58% are singletons. Treatment: oral pan-JAK inhibitor, 5-10 mg twice daily. This specimen was CD4+ T cells sorted from blood, taken at week 56, from a patient treated with tofacitinib. The receptor set was obtained from a human donor with alopecia areata.

The rearrangement joins TRBV30 to TRBJ2-5; D might be TRBD2 (6 bases). The CDR3 consists of 13 residues. The V end lost 2 bases, the J end lost 1 base, and 8 bases lay between the germline ends. In germline, CDR1 is GTSNPN, CDR2 SVGIG (reference sequence). CDR3 region: CAWSMEGQETQYF. In nucleotides, the CDR3 is TGTGCCTGGAGTATGGAGGGCCAAGAGACCCAGTACTTC.

On this clone: Mismatch with germline at one junction end may stem from a read error. The same CDR3 arises from other DNA sequences in this sample as well. The chain has TRBV4-2 and TRBJ1-5; D remains ambiguous. The CDR3 contains 16 residues. Germline V CDR1 and CDR2: LGHNA, YNFKEQ. The CDR3 spells CASSQDSARSNQPQHF. As DNA, the CDR3 is TGTGCCAGCAGTCAAGATAGTGCAAGGAGCAATCAGCCCCAGCATTTT.